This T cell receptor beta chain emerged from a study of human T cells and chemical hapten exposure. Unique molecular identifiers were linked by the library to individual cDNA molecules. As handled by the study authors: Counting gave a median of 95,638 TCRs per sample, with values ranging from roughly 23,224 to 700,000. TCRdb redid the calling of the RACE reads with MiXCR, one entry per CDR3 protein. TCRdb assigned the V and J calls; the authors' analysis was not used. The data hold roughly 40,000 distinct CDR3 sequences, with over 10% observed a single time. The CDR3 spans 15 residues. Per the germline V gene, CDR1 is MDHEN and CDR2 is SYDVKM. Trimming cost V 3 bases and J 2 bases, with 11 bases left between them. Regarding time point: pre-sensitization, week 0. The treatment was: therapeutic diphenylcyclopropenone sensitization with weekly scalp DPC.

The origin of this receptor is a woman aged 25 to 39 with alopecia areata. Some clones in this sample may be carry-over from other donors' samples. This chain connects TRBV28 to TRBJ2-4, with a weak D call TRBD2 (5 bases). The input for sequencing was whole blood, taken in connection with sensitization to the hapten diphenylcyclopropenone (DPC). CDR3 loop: CASSLPWETKNIQYF. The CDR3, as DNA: TGTGCCAGCAGTTTGCCTTGGGAGACCAAAAACATTCAGTACTTC.